Listed below are T cell receptor beta chains from one sample, sequenced in a study of blood T cell repertoires in COVID-19. The assay was immunoSEQ multiplex PCR, and TCRdb's table has in-frame clones only and misses some. The sample lists 400,000 or so clones; approximately 85% were seen once. Sequencing used PBMCs or T cells enriched from blood (not recorded which). The receptors come from a woman aged 40 to 50 with acute COVID-19. Each CDR3 is given with its conserved first and last residue. Each record gives: V gene, D gene, J gene, clone size, CDR3 DNA, CDR3 protein. D genes are given only for firm matches. Rows may omit the clone size; those that give it use once, few, many or a size class.

TRBV27,.,TRBJ1-3,few,TGTGCCAGCAGTTTAGCGGGCCTTGGAAACACCATATATTTT,CASSLAGLGNTIYF
TRBV5-8,.,TRBJ2-3,.,TGTGCCAGCAGCTTCAGGTCTAATACGCAGTATTTT,CASSFRSNTQYF
TRBV7-7,TRBD1,TRBJ2-5,.,TGTGCCAGCAGCCAGGCCAGGGGGCAGAGGGAGACCCAGTACTTC,CASSQARGQRETQYF
TRBV18,.,TRBJ2-1,.,TGTGCCAGCTCACAGGGGCAGGGCTACAATGAGCAGTTCTTC,CASSQGQGYNEQFF
TRBV9,.,TRBJ2-3,.,TGTGCCAGCAGCGAAGGAGGACTCTTCACAGATACGCAGTATTTT,CASSEGGLFTDTQYF
TRBV3-1/TRBV3-2,.,TRBJ2-7,.,TGTGCCAGCAGCCATAAACAGGTGGACGAGCAGTACTTC,CASSHKQVDEQYF
TRBV2,TRBD1,TRBJ1-1,.,TGTGCCAGCAGTCTCGACAGGGTCACTGAAGCTTTCTTT,CASSLDRVTEAFF
TRBV5-1,.,TRBJ1-3,.,TGCGCCAGCAGCTTGAGTGGCGGGGCTGGAAACACCATATATTTT,CASSLSGGAGNTIYF
TRBV9,.,TRBJ1-1,.,TGTGCCAGCAGCGTAGACCCCCTTAACAGCAACACTGAAGCTTTCTTT,CASSVDPLNSNTEAFF
TRBV9,TRBD2,TRBJ2-1,.,TGTGCCAGCAGCTCCGGGGGCGGGGGGAACAATGAGCAGTTCTTC,CASSSGGGGNNEQFF
TRBV7-2,.,TRBJ2-5,.,TGTGCCAGCAGCCTGGGGGCGAACATGGTGACCCAGTACTTC,CASSLGANMVTQYF
TRBV7-6,TRBD1,TRBJ1-4,.,TGTGCCAGCAGCTCCGTAAGGGTCCGACAGGGCGAAAAACTGTTTTTT,CASSSVRVRQGEKLFF
TRBV18,TRBD1,TRBJ2-2,.,TGTGCCAGCTCACTGGGACAGGGATTCACCGGGGAGCTGTTTTTT,CASSLGQGFTGELFF
TRBV3-1/TRBV3-2,TRBD2,TRBJ2-7,few,TGTGCCAGCAGCAAAGGGACTAGCGGGGGAGTGGAGCAGTACTTC,CASSKGTSGGVEQYF
TRBV10-1,.,TRBJ2-5,.,TGCGCCCGATCAACTGAGAGGGCCCAAGAGACCCAGTACTTC,CARSTERAQETQYF
TRBV7-9,TRBD2,TRBJ2-7,.,TGTGCCAGCAGGTACCCGGGACTAGCAGGAGGCGAGCAGTACTTC,CASRYPGLAGGEQYF
TRBV7-7,.,TRBJ1-1,.,TGTGCCAGCAGCCCCGGGGAGGTTACTGAAGCTTTCTTT,CASSPGEVTEAFF
TRBV3-1/TRBV3-2,.,TRBJ2-3,.,TGTGCCAGCAGCCGAGGACTATCTACAAGCACAGATACGCAGTATTTT,CASSRGLSTSTDTQYF
TRBV24-1,.,TRBJ2-3,.,TGTGCCACCAGTGATCCTCCCGGAGAAGGGAAGGGGACAGATACGCAGTATTTT,CATSDPPGEGKGTDTQYF
TRBV5-1,TRBD2,TRBJ2-1,.,TGCGCCAGCAGCCCAGGGACTAGTTGGGACAATGAGCAGTTCTTC,CASSPGTSWDNEQFF
TRBV9,TRBD2,TRBJ2-1,.,TGTGCCAGCAGCATGACTAGCGGGGGTTTCAATGAGCAGTTCTTC,CASSMTSGGFNEQFF
TRBV6-2/TRBV6-3,TRBD1,TRBJ1-1,once,TGTGCCAGCAGTTACAGGGGGCTCAACATGAACACTGAAGCTTTCTTT,CASSYRGLNMNTEAFF
TRBV5-6,TRBD1,TRBJ1-4,.,TGTGCCAGCAGCGTCAACAGGGGGCGCGGTGAAAAACTGTTTTTT,CASSVNRGRGEKLFF
TRBV2,.,TRBJ1-2,.,TGTGCCAGCCGACAGGAATCTAACTATGGCTACACCTTC,CASRQESNYGYTF
TRBV7-9,.,TRBJ1-6,.,TGTGCCAGCAGCCCCGGGAGACCCTTTAATTCACCCCTCCACTTT,CASSPGRPFNSPLHF
TRBV30,.,TRBJ1-1,.,TGTGCCTGGAGTCCTGACTTGAACACTGAAGCTTTCTTT,CAWSPDLNTEAFF
TRBV2,.,TRBJ1-5,.,TGTGCCAGCAACCAGGGGTTGGATCAGCCCCAGCATTTT,CASNQGLDQPQHF
TRBV18,.,TRBJ1-2,.,TGTGCCAGCTCACCACCTCTACAGGGTACCCTTAGTGGCTACACCTTC,CASSPPLQGTLSGYTF
TRBV30,.,TRBJ1-1,.,TGTGCCTGGAGACAGGAAGGGGTGAACACTGAAGCTTTCTTT,CAWRQEGVNTEAFF
TRBV24-1,TRBD1,TRBJ2-1,.,TGTGCCACCAGTGATTCAGGGGGTCACATCTACAATGAGCAGTTCTTC,CATSDSGGHIYNEQFF
TRBV5-8,TRBD1,TRBJ2-5,.,TGTGCCAGCAGCCGGGGACAGAAAGAGACCCAGTACTTC,CASSRGQKETQYF
TRBV2,.,TRBJ1-4,.,TGTGCCAGCAGTGTAGGCGGGGCTAATGAAAAACTGTTTTTT,CASSVGGANEKLFF
TRBV5-6,.,TRBJ1-1,.,TGTGCCAGCAGCTTCTTAGGGGTTGACACTGAAGTTTTCTTT,CASSFLGVDTEVFF
TRBV19,.,TRBJ1-2,.,TGTGCCAGTAGTTCTCCCGGGACTCTCTATGGCTACACCTTC,CASSSPGTLYGYTF
TRBV2,.,TRBJ1-2,.,TGTGCCAGCACGACAGTTAGACAGGCCAGAGGAGGCTACACCTTC,CASTTVRQARGGYTF
TRBV18,.,TRBJ1-1,.,TGTGCCAGCTCACCACCGGGGCGGATGAACACTGAAGCTTTCTTT,CASSPPGRMNTEAFF
TRBV19,TRBD1,TRBJ1-6,few,TGTGCCAGTAGCTTTACCGGGACAGTCAATTCACCCCTCCACTTT,CASSFTGTVNSPLHF
TRBV2,TRBD2,TRBJ2-2,once,TGTGCCAGCAAGGCGGGACTAAACACCGGGGAGCTGTTTTTT,CASKAGLNTGELFF
TRBV5-1,.,TRBJ2-7,.,TGCGCCAGCAGCTTGGCCCTGGGGAGCTCCTACGAGCAGTACTTC,CASSLALGSSYEQYF
TRBV19,.,TRBJ2-5,few,TGTGCCAGTAGTACTAGTACAGAGACCCAGTACTTC,CASSTSTETQYF